This TCR beta chain was recorded in a study of a mutant IDH1 vaccine in newly diagnosed glioma. Whole-study context: Investigators started vaccination 4-6 weeks after radiotherapy alone, or with temozolomide cycles. A roughly 60% male, about 40% female split and a mean age of roughly 44 years characterized treated patients. Receipt of radiotherapy, temozolomide, or both preceded the study, and most received both.

Method: immunoSEQ multiplex PCR; TCRdb's copy keeps in-frame clones and lacks some. Altogether about 36,000 clones are present, about 80% being singletons, with the ten largest covering less than 15%. Germline V gene sequence: CDR1 SQVTM, CDR2 ANQGSEA. The CDR3 sequence is 12 residues long. V lost 7 bases to trimming and J lost 7 bases, with 17 bases between them. Time point reported: week 11, during vaccination. In the vaccine, a single dose held 300 ug of the mutant IDH1 20-mer peptide, along with topical imiquimod. Study-wide results and caveats: Top-clonotype changes in peripheral T cells seemed unrelated to pseudoprogression.

About this clone itself: Its antigen remains unidentified.

V is TRBV29-1 and J is TRBJ2-7, with D possibly matching TRBD2 (7 bases). The clonotype originates from a woman in her 30s with glioma. Some clones in this sample may be carry-over from other donors' samples. The source was peripheral blood mononuclear cells (PBMCs), collected from a glioma patient whose treatment included an IDH1 peptide vaccine. The CDR3 DNA reads as TGCAGCGGTGTAGGGGGGGCAGGGGAGCAGTACTTC. This translates into CSGVGGAGEQYF.